The 29 T cell receptor beta chains in this list originate from one sample, sequenced in a study of blood T cells in healthy people across ages. The second PCR ran about 6 to 11 cycles with a sample-barcoded 5' primer and J-beta primers. From the 5' RACE reads, TCRdb called clonotypes with MiXCR, one entry per CDR3 protein. The sample gives 700,000 to 950,000 distinct CDR3 sequences, 58% of which show up once; around 22% is in the top ten. Material for sequencing was blood. These receptors were obtained from a man aged 25-40 years in good health.

V is TRBV6-6 and J is TRBJ1-2; D may be TRBD1 (6 bases). The germline CDR1 and CDR2 sequences are MNHNY and SVGAGI (reference sequence). The CDR3 extends over 11 amino acids. V lost 10 bases to trimming and J lost 9 bases, with 15 bases between them. The CDR3 region has the DNA TGTGCCACCAGCAGGGACAACCGCTACACCTTC. Amino acids: CATSRDNRYTF.

The gene calls are TRBV18 and TRBJ2-5; D is ambiguous. Germline lookup yields CDR1 KGHSH and CDR2 LQKENI. Deletions cut 0 bases from V and 0 bases from J, with 8 bases between. This CDR3 spans 15 amino acids. The CDR3 region has the DNA TGTGCCAGCTCACCACCGGGGTTGTACCAAGAGACCCAGTACTTC. It encodes CASSPPGLYQETQYF.

This chain uses TRBV10-3 with TRBJ2-7, with D hard to call. CDR3 length equals 13 residues. V lost 3 bases and J lost 3, with 9 bases in between. Germline V gives CDR1 ENHRY, CDR2 SYGVKD. The CDR3 reads CAISDTTLYEQYF. The CDR3, as DNA: TGTGCCATCAGTGACACCACACTCTACGAGCAGTACTTC.

The rearrangement uses TRBV7-9 and TRBJ2-6; D call uncertain. Germline CDR1 is SEHNR and CDR2 is FQNEAQ (reference sequence). The CDR3 runs 13 residues. V lost 7 bases and J 0 bases, leaving 4 bases between the germline ends. The CDR3 region is CASIASGANVLTF. CDR3 nucleotide sequence: TGTGCCAGCATCGCCTCTGGGGCCAACGTCCTGACTTTC.

This sequence joins TRBV2 and TRBJ1-5; D remains unclear. The CDR3 is made up of 11 amino acids. Trimming stripped 8 bases from V and 9 bases from J, with 11 bases between. Germline CDR1 and CDR2: SNHLY and FYNNEI. The CDR3: CASPDMPPQHF. The CDR3 DNA sequence: TGTGCCAGCCCTGATATGCCGCCCCAGCATTTT. The full variable domain, with the rest looked up from reference TRBV2 and TRBJ1-5, is EPEVTQTPSHQVTQMGQEVILRCVPISNHLYFYWYRQILGQKVEFLVSFYNNEISEKSEIFDDQFSVERPDGSNFTLKIRSTKLEDSAMYFCASPDMPPQHFGDGTRLSIL.

The gene calls are TRBV7-9 and TRBJ2-1, with D possibly being TRBD1 or TRBD2 (5 bases each). In germline, CDR1 is SEHNR, CDR2 FQNEAQ (reference sequence). V was pared by 5 bases and J by 0 bases, with 14 bases between. The CDR3 extends over 16 amino acids. CDR3 sequence (DNA): TGTGCCAGCAGCCGGGCGGTTGGGGGCTCCTACAATGAGCAGTTCTTC. As protein: CASSRAVGGSYNEQFF.

This chain connects TRBV14 to TRBJ1-1, with a tentative D call TRBD1 (6 bases). The germline V gene encodes CDR1 SGHDN and CDR2 FVKESK. V was shortened by 4 bases and J by 7 bases, with 13 bases between the two germline ends. This CDR3 has 13 residues. The DNA of the CDR3 is TGTGCCAGCAGCCTCAGGGGCCTGGGTGAAGCTTTCTTT. The encoded protein is CASSLRGLGEAFF.

This clonotype was detected only once. The CDR3 region is CASSVAAGKGNEQFF. The CDR3 coding sequence is TGTGCCAGCAGCGTAGCAGCGGGAAAGGGCAATGAGCAGTTCTTC. The chain joins TRBV9 to TRBJ2-1; TRBD2 aligns across 7 bases. The ends lost 0 bases at V and 6 bases at J; junction bases unmatched: 6. The CDR3 runs to 15 residues. The germline gives CDR1 SGDLS, CDR2 YYNGEE.

This clonotype was picked up a small number of times. The chain has TRBV9 and TRBJ2-5; no clear D. The V and J ends lost 1 base and 1 base respectively, with 11 bases between them. Germline CDR1 is SGDLS and CDR2 is YYNGEE. This CDR3 spans 15 amino acids. In nucleotides, the CDR3 is TGTGCCAGCAGCGTAAACCCGACGCCCCAAGAGACCCAGTACTTC. It codes for CASSVNPTPQETQYF.

The J gene is TRBJ1-2, the V gene TRBV28, with TRBD1 matching over 8 bases. The V and J ends lost 9 bases and 4 bases, in that order; junction bases with no gene match: 19. Germline V gene data show CDR1 as MDHEN and CDR2 as SYDVKM. The CDR3 loop spans 17 amino acids. The CDR3 reads CASSPDGVRGLLYGYTF. CDR3 DNA: TGTGCCAGTTCCCCCGACGGGGTCAGGGGGCTTCTCTATGGCTACACCTTC.

The V gene is TRBV7-2, the J gene TRBJ2-7; D is unresolved. The end of the DNA aligns better with TRBJ2-5, so the J call may be wrong. The CDR3 spans 14 residues. Germline CDR1 and CDR2: SGHTA and FQGNSA. For the CDR3, the DNA is TGTGCCAGCAGCTTTGGGCCAAAGCGAGAGACCCAGTACTTC. The encoded protein is CASSFGPKRETQYF.

A few counts support this clonotype. This chain links TRBV27 with TRBJ2-1; TRBD2 matches 9 bases. The CDR3 is 16 residues long. Germline trimming cut 6 bases from V and 8 bases from J; bases unmatched to any gene: 14. CDR1 and CDR2 (germline): MNHEY, SMNVEV (reference sequence). CDR3 region: CASSRTGTSHSDEQFF. The CDR3 nucleotides are TGTGCCAGCAGCCGAACCGGGACTAGCCATAGCGATGAGCAGTTCTTC.

Only a few counts were recorded for this clonotype. This chain links TRBV29-1 with TRBJ1-5; D is perhaps TRBD1 (6 bases). Germline CDR1 reads SQVTM; CDR2 reads ANQGSEA. V dropped 4 bases and J dropped 4 bases, with 11 bases sitting between them. The CDR3 loop spans 13 amino acids. CDR3 nucleotide sequence: TGCAGCGTTGCGGGGCAGGGGAATCAGCCCCAGCATTTT. Its translation is CSVAGQGNQPQHF.

V is TRBV29-1 and J is TRBJ2-5, with a possible D match to TRBD1 (6 bases). V was clipped by 0 bases and J by 11 bases, with 22 bases between them. The CDR3 consists of 15 residues. Germline CDR1 reads SQVTM; CDR2 reads ANQGSEA. This CDR3 reads CSVEEMVTGTQQQYF. In nucleotides, the CDR3 is TGCAGCGTTGAAGAGATGGTGACAGGAACGCAACAGCAGTACTTC.

This clonotype has a handful of counts. The chain is built from TRBV3-1 and TRBJ2-3, with 8 bases identical to TRBD2. Germline trimming cut 6 bases from V and 5 bases from J; bases unmatched to any gene: 10. Germline CDR1 is LGHDT and CDR2 is YNNKEL (reference sequence). The CDR3 is made up of 15 amino acids. CDR3: CASRFGGASGDTQYF. The CDR3 DNA is TGTGCCAGCAGGTTCGGGGGGGCCTCAGGAGATACGCAGTATTTT.

In this sample, this clonotype turned up a few times. The J gene is TRBJ1-2, the V gene TRBV7-9; D call uncertain. CDR3 length equals 13 residues. Germline CDR1 SEHNR, CDR2 FQNEAQ (reference sequence). Between the trimmed V and J ends, which lost 9 bases and 4 bases, there was a span of 15 bases. CDR3 sequence: CASLDFTLYGYTF. The CDR3 DNA reads as TGTGCCAGTCTGGACTTTACCCTCTATGGCTACACCTTC.

The V call is TRBV20-1, the J call TRBJ2-1; a weak D match, TRBD2 (6 bases). The V and J ends lost 0 bases and 5 bases respectively, with 11 bases between them. Looked up from germline, CDR1 is DFQATT and CDR2 is SNEGSKA (reference sequence). The CDR3 runs 14 residues. DNA of the CDR3: TGCAGTGCTAGAGATGGCGGAGGGAACAATGAGCAGTTCTTC. As protein: CSARDGGGNNEQFF.

This chain joins TRBV15 and TRBJ1-1; D uncertain. With 8 bases removed from V and 1 base from J, the gap between germline ends came to 17 bases. CDR3 length: 15 residues. Germline V gene data show CDR1 as LNHNV and CDR2 as YYDKDF (reference sequence). CDR3 coding DNA: TGTGCCACCCGGCTCTCCTCACGGGGGAACACTGAAGCTTTCTTT. Encoded protein: CATRLSSRGNTEAFF.

The rearrangement joins TRBV11-2 to TRBJ2-7, with no clear D. The CDR3 is made up of 14 amino acids. Trimming stripped 1 base from V and 2 bases from J, with 9 bases between. Looked up from germline, CDR1 is SGHAT and CDR2 is FQNNGV. CDR3 residues: CASSLGDPTYEQYF. The CDR3 bases are TGTGCCAGCAGCTTAGGTGATCCGACCTACGAGCAGTACTTC.

The J gene is TRBJ2-5, the V gene TRBV6-5; D is unclear. This CDR3 spans 14 amino acids. The germline gives CDR1 MNHEY, CDR2 SVGAGI. V was clipped by 4 bases and J by 2 bases, with 11 bases between them. In DNA form, the CDR3 reads TGTGCCAGCAGTTCTTTAGGGCCACAAGAGACCCAGTACTTC. Residues: CASSSLGPQETQYF.

The V call is TRBV25-1, the J call TRBJ2-6; TRBD1 might be the D (6 bases). V gave up 3 bases and J gave up 1 base, with 16 bases separating them. CDR3 length: 18 amino acids. Germline CDR1 is MGHDK and CDR2 is SYGVNS. The CDR3 DNA sequence: TGTGCCAGCAGTGACGGTTCCGGGACAATATCTGGGGCCAACGTCCTGACTTTC. Amino acid sequence: CASSDGSGTISGANVLTF.

There are a few counts of this clonotype. The V and J genes are TRBV20-1 and TRBJ2-3; TRBD2 is a possible D gene (5 bases). This CDR3 spans 12 amino acids. The V gene's germline CDR1 is DFQATT and CDR2 SNEGSKA (reference sequence). Trimming pared 4 bases from V and 6 bases from J, leaving 11 bases between. CDR3 bases: TGCAGTGCTAACGGGGAAGCGGATACGCAGTATTTT. This translates into CSANGEADTQYF.

The chain carries TRBV7-2 and TRBJ2-5, with no clear D. CDR1 and CDR2 (germline): SGHTA, FQGNSA. CDR3 length equals 14 residues. V lost 5 bases and J lost 7, with 17 bases in between. The CDR3 DNA reads TGTGCCAGCAGCCCTCGGGCGGCTGCAGGGACCCAGTACTTC. Protein sequence: CASSPRAAAGTQYF. The full variable domain, its missing parts supplied by reference TRBV7-2 and TRBJ2-5, is GAGVSQSPSNKVTEKGKDVELRCDPISGHTALYWYRQSLGQGLEFLIYFQGNSAPDKSGLPSDRFSAERTGGSVSTLTIQRTQQEDSAVYLCASSPRAAAGTQYFGPGTRLLVL.

The chain combines TRBV28 with TRBJ2-4, with D hard to call. Trimming removed 6 bases from V and 13 bases from J, with 19 bases in between. The CDR3 spans 13 residues. Germline lookup yields CDR1 MDHEN and CDR2 SYDVKM. The CDR3 DNA sequence: TGTGCCAGCAGAGAGCACTACACCCCGTCCCAGTACTTC. This sequence encodes CASREHYTPSQYF.

This chain connects TRBV7-3 to TRBJ2-5, with D possibly called TRBD1 or TRBD2 (6 bases each). CDR1 and CDR2 (germline): SGHTA, FQGTGA. This CDR3 contains 14 residues. V lost 1 base, J lost 11 bases, and 17 bases lay in between. In DNA, the CDR3 is TGTGCCAGCAGCTTAATCGGGGGCTCGTACGTGCAGTACTTC. This sequence encodes CASSLIGGSYVQYF.

The chain employs TRBV15 and TRBJ2-7, with D perhaps given as TRBD1 or TRBD2 (5 bases each). The CDR3 totals 15 residues. CDR1 and CDR2 from the germline V gene are LNHNV and YYDKDF (reference sequence). V lost 5 bases to trimming and J lost 3 bases, with 17 bases between them. DNA of the CDR3: TGTGCCACCAGCCTACGTGGGGGTTTAAACTACGAGCAGTACTTC. This codes for CATSLRGGLNYEQYF.

Notes on this clonotype: A much larger clone is a single base away; this may be a read error. This chain connects TRBV7-2 to TRBJ2-3, with unresolved D. The CDR3 is made up of 16 amino acids. Deletions cut 5 bases from V and 8 bases from J, with 23 bases between. From germline, CDR1 is SGHTA and CDR2 FQGNSA. The CDR3 nucleotides read TGTGCCAGCAGCCCCGATCGCCGTCGGTCCATGGGTACGCAGTATTTT. Its translation is CASSPDRRRSMGTQYF.

The chain has TRBV9 and TRBJ1-2; 8 positions match TRBD1. J was trimmed by 6 bases and V by 8 bases; bases with no gene match: 3. The CDR3 loop spans 11 amino acids. Germline loops: CDR1 SGDLS, CDR2 YYNGEE. The CDR3 bases are TGTGCCAGTAGGGACAGGCATGGCTACACCTTC. Translation: CASRDRHGYTF.

The chain links TRBV2 to TRBJ1-6, with TRBD1 as a possible D gene (5 bases). Trimming stripped 11 bases from V and 4 bases from J, with 15 bases between. Germline V gene data show CDR1 as SNHLY and CDR2 as FYNNEI. This CDR3 region has 14 residues. The CDR3 bases are TGTGCCGGACACCGGGACGGATATAATTCACCCCTCCACTTT. Translation: CAGHRDGYNSPLHF.